One and the same sample provided the 3 T cell receptor beta chains below, sequenced in a study of technical replicates of blood from a handful of donors. The method was immunoSEQ multiplex PCR; TCRdb's version includes in-frame clones alone and lacks a portion of them. The repertoire holds roughly 80,000 clones, about 96% seen once, with roughly 0.21% in the top ten. The sequenced sample consisted of T cells isolated from PBMCs. These receptors were obtained from a human donor in good health.

Regarding this clone: At one of its ends the junction is not consistent with the germline gene, which may arise from a read error. The rearrangement uses TRBV7-7 and TRBJ1-4; TRBD1 is a possible D gene (6 bases). The CDR3 extends over 15 amino acids. Germline lookup yields CDR1 SSHAT and CDR2 FNYEAQ (reference sequence). Here the CDR3 reads CASSLGPGANEKLFF. The CDR3 DNA sequence: TGTGCTAGCAGCTTAGGCCCAGGGGCGAATGAAAAACTGTTTTTT. The full variable domain, in which reference TRBV7-7 and TRBJ1-4 provide the parts outside the CDR3, is GAGVSQSPRYKVTKRGQDVTLRCDPISSHATLYWYQQALGQGPEFLTYFNYEAQPDKSGLPSDRFSAERPEGSISTLTIQRTEQRDSAMYRCASSLGPGANEKLFFGSGTQLSVL.

V usage is TRBV19 and J usage is TRBJ1-1; 10 bases match TRBD1. The trim removed 4 bases at V and 4 bases at J, leaving 3 bases unmatched. The CDR3 consists of 14 residues. The V gene's germline CDR1 is LNHDA and CDR2 SQIVND (reference sequence). The CDR3: CASSKRTGGTEAFF. CDR3 DNA sequence: TGTGCCAGTAGTAAGCGGACAGGGGGCACTGAAGCTTTCTTT.

The gene calls are TRBV6-4 and TRBJ2-3, with 7 bases identical to TRBD1. The CDR3 has 16 residues. Germline V gives CDR1 MRHNA, CDR2 SNTAGT. V was clipped by 2 bases and J by 3 bases; unmatched bases: 8. The DNA for the CDR3 is TGTGCCAGCAGTGACGGGATGGGCAGGGGGACAGATACGCAGTATTTT. Translating it yields CASSDGMGRGTDTQYF.